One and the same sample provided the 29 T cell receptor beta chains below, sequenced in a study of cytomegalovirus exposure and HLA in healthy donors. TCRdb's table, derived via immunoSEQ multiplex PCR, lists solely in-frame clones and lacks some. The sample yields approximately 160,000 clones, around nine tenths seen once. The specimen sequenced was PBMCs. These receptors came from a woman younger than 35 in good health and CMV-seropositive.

Here the CDR3 reads CAITGTPNTGELFF. CDR3 in DNA: TGTGCCATCACCGGGACTCCTAACACCGGGGAGCTGTTTTTT. V usage is TRBV10-3 and J usage is TRBJ2-2; D might be TRBD2 (6 bases). From germline, CDR1 is ENHRY and CDR2 SYGVKD. This CDR3 has 14 amino acids. V lost 7 bases and J 2 bases, leaving 11 bases between the germline ends.

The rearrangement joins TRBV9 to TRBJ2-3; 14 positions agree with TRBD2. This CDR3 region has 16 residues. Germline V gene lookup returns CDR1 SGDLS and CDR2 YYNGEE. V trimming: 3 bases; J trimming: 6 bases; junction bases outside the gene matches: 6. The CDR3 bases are TGTGCCAGCAGCGCCCGGACTAGCGGGAGGTCGGATACGCAGTATTTT. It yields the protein CASSARTSGRSDTQYF. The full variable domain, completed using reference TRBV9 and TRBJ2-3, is DSGVTQTPKHLITATGQRVTLRCSPRSGDLSVYWYQQSLDQGLQFLIQYYNGEERAKGNILERFSAQQFPDLHSELNLSSLELGDSALYFCASSARTSGRSDTQYFGPGTRLTVL.

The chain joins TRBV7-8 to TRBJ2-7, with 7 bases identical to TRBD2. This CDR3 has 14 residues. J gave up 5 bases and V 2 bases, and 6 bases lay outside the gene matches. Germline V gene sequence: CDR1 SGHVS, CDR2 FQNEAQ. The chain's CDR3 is CASSLSGGRNEQYF. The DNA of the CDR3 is TGTGCCAGCAGCTTATCGGGGGGAAGGAACGAGCAGTACTTC.

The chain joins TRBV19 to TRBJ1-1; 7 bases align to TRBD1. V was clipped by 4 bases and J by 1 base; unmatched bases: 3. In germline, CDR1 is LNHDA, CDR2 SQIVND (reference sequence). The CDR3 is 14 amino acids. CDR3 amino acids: CASSTGTENTEAFF. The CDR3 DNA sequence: TGTGCCAGTAGTACCGGGACAGAGAACACTGAAGCTTTCTTT.

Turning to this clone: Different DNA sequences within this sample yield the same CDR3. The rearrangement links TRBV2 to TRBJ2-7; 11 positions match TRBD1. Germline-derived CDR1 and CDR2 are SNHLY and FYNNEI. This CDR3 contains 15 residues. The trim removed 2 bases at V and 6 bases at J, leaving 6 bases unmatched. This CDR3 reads CASSEYGQGASEQYF. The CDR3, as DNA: TGTGCCAGCAGTGAATACGGACAGGGGGCTTCCGAGCAGTACTTC. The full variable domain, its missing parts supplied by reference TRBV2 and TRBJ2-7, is EPEVTQTPSHQVTQMGQEVILRCVPISNHLYFYWYRQILGQKVEFLVSFYNNEISEKSEIFDDQFSVERPDGSNFTLKIRSTKLEDSAMYFCASSEYGQGASEQYFGPGTRLTVT.

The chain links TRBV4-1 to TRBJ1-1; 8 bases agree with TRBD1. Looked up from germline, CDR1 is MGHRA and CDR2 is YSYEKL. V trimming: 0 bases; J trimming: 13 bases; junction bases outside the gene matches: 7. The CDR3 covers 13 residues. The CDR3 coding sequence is TGCGCCAGCAGCCAAGAGGGGGACAGGAAGTTTTTCTTT. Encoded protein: CASSQEGDRKFFF.

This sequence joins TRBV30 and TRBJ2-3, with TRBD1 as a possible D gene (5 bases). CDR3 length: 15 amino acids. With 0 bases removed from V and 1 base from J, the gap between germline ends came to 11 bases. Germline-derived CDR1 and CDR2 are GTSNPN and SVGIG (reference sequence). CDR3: CAWSVQGLRTDTQYF. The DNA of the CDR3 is TGTGCCTGGAGTGTGCAGGGTCTACGCACAGATACGCAGTATTTT.

CDR3 in amino acids: CASFGGIPPYSNQPQHF. In DNA, the CDR3 is TGCGCCTCGTTTGGGGGCATACCCCCGTATAGCAATCAGCCCCAGCATTTT. The V and J genes are TRBV10-2 and TRBJ1-5, with a weak D call TRBD1 (6 bases). Germline lookup yields CDR1 WSHSY and CDR2 SAAADI. V was cut by 11 bases and J by 0 bases, with 23 bases left in between. CDR3 size: 17 residues.

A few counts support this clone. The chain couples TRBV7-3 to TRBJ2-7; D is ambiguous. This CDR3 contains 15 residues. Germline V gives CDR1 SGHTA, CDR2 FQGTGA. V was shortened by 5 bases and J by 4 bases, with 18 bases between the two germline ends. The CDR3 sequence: CASSPGDFARYEQYF. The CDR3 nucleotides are TGTGCCAGCAGCCCCGGTGACTTCGCGAGATACGAGCAGTACTTC.

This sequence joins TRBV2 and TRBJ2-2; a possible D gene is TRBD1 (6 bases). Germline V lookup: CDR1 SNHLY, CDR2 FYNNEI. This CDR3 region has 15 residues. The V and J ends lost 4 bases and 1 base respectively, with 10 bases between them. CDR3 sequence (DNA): TGTGCCAGCAGTGTAGGGGGATTGAACACCGGGGAGCTGTTTTTT. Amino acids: CASSVGGLNTGELFF.

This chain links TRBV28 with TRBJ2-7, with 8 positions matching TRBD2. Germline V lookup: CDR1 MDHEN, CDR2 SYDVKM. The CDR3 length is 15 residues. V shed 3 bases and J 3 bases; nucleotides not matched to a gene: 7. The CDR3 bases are TGTGCCAGCAGTTTCCTCAGCGGGAGTCTCTACGAGCAGTACTTC. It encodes CASSFLSGSLYEQYF. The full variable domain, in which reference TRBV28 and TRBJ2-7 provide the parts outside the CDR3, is DVKVTQSSRYLVKRTGEKVFLECVQDMDHENMFWYRQDPGLGLRLIYFSYDVKMKEKGDIPEGYSVSREKKERFSLILESASTNQTSMYLCASSFLSGSLYEQYFGPGTRLTVT.

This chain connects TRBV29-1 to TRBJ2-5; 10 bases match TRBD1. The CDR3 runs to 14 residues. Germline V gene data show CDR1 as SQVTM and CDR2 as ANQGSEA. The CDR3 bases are TGCACCTTTGCCGGGACAGGGGTAGTAGAGACCCAGTACTTC. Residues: CTFAGTGVVETQYF. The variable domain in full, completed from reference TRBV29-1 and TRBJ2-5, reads SAVISQKPSRDICQRGTSLTIQCQVDSQVTMMFWYRQQPGQSLTLIATANQGSEATYESGFVIDKFPISRPNLTFSTLTVSNMSPEDSSIYLCTFAGTGVVETQYFGPGTRLLVL.

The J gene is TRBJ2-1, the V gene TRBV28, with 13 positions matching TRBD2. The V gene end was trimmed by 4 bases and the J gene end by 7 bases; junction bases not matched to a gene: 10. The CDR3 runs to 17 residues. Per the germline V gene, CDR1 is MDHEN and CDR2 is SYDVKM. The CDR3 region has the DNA TGTGCCAGCAGTTCCCCCGGGACTAGCGGGGATCTGAATGAGCAGTTCTTC. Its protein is CASSSPGTSGDLNEQFF.

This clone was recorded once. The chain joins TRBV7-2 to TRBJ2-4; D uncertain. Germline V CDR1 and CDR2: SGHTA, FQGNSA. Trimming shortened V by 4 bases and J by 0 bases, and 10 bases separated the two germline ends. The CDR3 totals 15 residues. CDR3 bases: TGTGCCAGCAGCTCCCAAAAATTAGCCAAAAACATTCAGTACTTC. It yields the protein CASSSQKLAKNIQYF.

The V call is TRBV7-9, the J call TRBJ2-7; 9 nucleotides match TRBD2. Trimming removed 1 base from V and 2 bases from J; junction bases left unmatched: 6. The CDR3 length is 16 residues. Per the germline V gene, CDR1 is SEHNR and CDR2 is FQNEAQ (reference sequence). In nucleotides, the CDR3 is TGTGCCAGCAGCTTAGAATTGGGCGGGAGGGCCTACGAGCAGTACTTC. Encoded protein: CASSLELGGRAYEQYF.

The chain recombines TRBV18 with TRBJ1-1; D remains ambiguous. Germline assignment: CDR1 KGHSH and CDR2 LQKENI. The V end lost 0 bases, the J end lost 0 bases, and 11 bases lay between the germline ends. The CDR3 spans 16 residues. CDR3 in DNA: TGTGCCAGCTCACCACCGAGTCTGGGCGTGAACACTGAAGCTTTCTTT. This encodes CASSPPSLGVNTEAFF.

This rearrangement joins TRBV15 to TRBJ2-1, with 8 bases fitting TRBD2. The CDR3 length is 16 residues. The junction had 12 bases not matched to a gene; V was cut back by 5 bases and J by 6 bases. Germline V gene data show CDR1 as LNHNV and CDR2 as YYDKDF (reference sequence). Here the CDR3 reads CATSQNAGTRVNEQFF. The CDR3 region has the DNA TGTGCCACCAGCCAGAATGCCGGGACTAGAGTCAATGAGCAGTTCTTC.

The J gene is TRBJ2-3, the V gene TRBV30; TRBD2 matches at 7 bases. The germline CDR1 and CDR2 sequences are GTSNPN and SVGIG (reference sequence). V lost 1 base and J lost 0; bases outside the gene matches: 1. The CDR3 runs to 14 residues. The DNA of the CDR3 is TGTGCCTGGAGTGGGGGAGGGAGCACAGATACGCAGTATTTT. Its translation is CAWSGGGSTDTQYF.

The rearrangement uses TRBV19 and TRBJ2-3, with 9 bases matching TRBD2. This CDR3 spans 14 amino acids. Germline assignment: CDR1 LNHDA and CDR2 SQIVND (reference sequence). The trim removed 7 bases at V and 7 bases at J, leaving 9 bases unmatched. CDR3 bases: TGTGCCAGTACTCAGCGGGAGGATCGAAATACGCAGTATTTT. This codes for CASTQREDRNTQYF.

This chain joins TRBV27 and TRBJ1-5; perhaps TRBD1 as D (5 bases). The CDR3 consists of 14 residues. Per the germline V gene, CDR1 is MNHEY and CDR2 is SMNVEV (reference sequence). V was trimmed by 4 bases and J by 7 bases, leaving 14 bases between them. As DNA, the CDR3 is TGTGCCAGCAGTTCCGGGGGGGTTTACCAGCCCCAGCATTTT. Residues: CASSSGGVYQPQHF.

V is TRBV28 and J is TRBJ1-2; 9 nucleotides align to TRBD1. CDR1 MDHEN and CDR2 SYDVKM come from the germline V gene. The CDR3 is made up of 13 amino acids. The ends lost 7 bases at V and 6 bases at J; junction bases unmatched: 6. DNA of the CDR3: TGTGCCAGCAACTGGGACAGGGTCAATGGCTACACCTTC. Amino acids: CASNWDRVNGYTF.

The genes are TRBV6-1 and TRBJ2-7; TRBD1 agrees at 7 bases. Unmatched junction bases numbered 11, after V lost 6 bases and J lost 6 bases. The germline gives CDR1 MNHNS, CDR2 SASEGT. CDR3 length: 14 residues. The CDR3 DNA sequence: TGTGCCAGCAGCCAAGGGACAGTCGTTCTCGAGCAGTACTTC. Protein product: CASSQGTVVLEQYF.

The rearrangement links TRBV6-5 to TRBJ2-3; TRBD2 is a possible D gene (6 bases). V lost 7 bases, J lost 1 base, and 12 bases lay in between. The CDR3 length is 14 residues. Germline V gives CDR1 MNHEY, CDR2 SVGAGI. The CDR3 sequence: CASTGGAGTDTQYF. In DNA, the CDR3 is TGTGCCAGCACCGGAGGGGCAGGCACAGATACGCAGTATTTT.

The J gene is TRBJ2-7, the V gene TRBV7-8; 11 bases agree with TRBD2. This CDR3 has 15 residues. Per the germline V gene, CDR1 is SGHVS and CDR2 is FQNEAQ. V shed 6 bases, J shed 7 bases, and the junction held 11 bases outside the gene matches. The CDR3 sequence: CASSPLTSGGREQYF. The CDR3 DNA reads TGTGCCAGCAGTCCTCTTACTAGCGGGGGTCGTGAGCAGTACTTC. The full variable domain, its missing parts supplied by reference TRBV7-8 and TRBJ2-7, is GAGVSQSPRYKVAKRGQDVALRCDPISGHVSLFWYQQALGQGPEFLTYFQNEAQLDKSGLPSDRFFAERPEGSVSTLKIQRTQQEDSAVYLCASSPLTSGGREQYFGPGTRLTVT.

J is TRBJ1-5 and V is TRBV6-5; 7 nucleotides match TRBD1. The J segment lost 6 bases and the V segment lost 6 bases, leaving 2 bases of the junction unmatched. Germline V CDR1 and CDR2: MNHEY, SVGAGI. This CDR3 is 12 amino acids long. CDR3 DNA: TGTGCCAGCAGGACAGGGTCTCAGCCCCAGCATTTT. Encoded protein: CASRTGSQPQHF.

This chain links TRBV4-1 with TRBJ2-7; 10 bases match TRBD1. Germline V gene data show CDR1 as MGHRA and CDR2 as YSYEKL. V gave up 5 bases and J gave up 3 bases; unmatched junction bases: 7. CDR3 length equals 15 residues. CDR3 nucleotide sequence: TGCGCCAGCAGCAGACTCAGGACAGGGGGCTACGAGCAGTACTTC. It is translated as CASSRLRTGGYEQYF.

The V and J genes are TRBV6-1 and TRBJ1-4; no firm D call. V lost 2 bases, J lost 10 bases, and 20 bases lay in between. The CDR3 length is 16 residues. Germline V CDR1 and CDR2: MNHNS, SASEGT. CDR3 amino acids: CASSERGGYATGKLFF. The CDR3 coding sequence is TGTGCCAGCAGTGAAAGAGGAGGTTACGCGACGGGAAAACTGTTTTTT.

In DNA, the CDR3 is TGCGCCAGCAGCTTGGTATCCTCTGGGGCCAACGTCCTGACTTTC. Its translation: CASSLVSSGANVLTF. J is TRBJ2-6 and V is TRBV5-1; D unresolved. This CDR3 contains 15 residues. Germline V gene lookup returns CDR1 SGHRS and CDR2 YFSETQ. V lost 0 bases to trimming and J lost 0 bases, with 4 bases between them.

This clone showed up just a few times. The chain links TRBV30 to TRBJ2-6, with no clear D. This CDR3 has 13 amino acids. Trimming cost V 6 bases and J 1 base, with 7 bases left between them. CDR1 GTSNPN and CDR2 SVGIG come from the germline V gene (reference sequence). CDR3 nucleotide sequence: TGTGCCTGCGGGTTTTCTGGGGCCAACGTCCTGACTTTC. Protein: CACGFSGANVLTF.